These T cell receptor beta chains were read from a single sample in a study of persistence of HIV-infected CD4 T cells. TCRdb keeps only in-frame clones here, not all; method: immunoSEQ multiplex PCR. Of roughly 32,000 clones listed, 82% are singletons. For these TCRs, the target antigens are not known. This specimen was CD4+ T cells sorted from PBMCs after roughly 18-hour stimulation, taken from a patient who received antiretroviral therapy. These receptors were taken from an adult woman with HIV who was CMV-seropositive. Each CDR3 is given with its conserved first and last residue. The D gene is left open where the match is weak. Size is omitted from some rows. Given values are once, few, many or a class for expanded clones.

V gene: TRBV6-1; D gene: -; clone size: once; J gene: TRBJ2-4; CDR3 protein: CASSEGDDIQYF; CDR3 DNA: TGTGCCAGCAGTGAAGGGGATGACATTCAGTACTTC
V gene: TRBV15; D gene: -; clone size: -; J gene: TRBJ1-4; CDR3 protein: CATKYRESTNEKLFF; CDR3 DNA: TGTGCCACCAAGTACAGGGAATCAACTAATGAAAAACTGTTTTTT
V gene: TRBV7-9; D gene: -; clone size: -; J gene: TRBJ1-6; CDR3 protein: CATPTGSYNSPLHF; CDR3 DNA: TGTGCCACCCCAACAGGATCATATAATTCACCCCTCCACTTT
V gene: TRBV30; D gene: TRBD1; clone size: -; J gene: TRBJ1-1; CDR3 protein: CACPRGSTEAFF; CDR3 DNA: TGTGCCTGCCCCAGGGGGTCCACTGAAGCTTTCTTT
V gene: TRBV25-1; D gene: -; clone size: -; J gene: TRBJ2-2; CDR3 protein: CASSADRNTGELFF; CDR3 DNA: TGTGCCTCCTCGGCGGACAGGAACACCGGGGAGCTGTTTTTT
V gene: TRBV18; D gene: -; clone size: -; J gene: TRBJ1-6; CDR3 protein: CASSPGDANSPLHF; CDR3 DNA: TGTGCCAGCTCACCCGGAGACGCGAATTCACCCCTCCACTTT
V gene: TRBV25-1; D gene: -; clone size: -; J gene: TRBJ1-2; CDR3 protein: CASRGFEAYYGYTF; CDR3 DNA: TGTGCCAGCAGGGGCTTTGAGGCCTACTATGGCTACACCTTC
V gene: TRBV4-1; D gene: TRBD1; clone size: -; J gene: TRBJ1-2; CDR3 protein: CASRKGTGDYGYTF; CDR3 DNA: TGCGCCAGCAGAAAGGGGACAGGGGACTATGGCTACACCTTC
V gene: TRBV3-1/TRBV3-2; D gene: TRBD2; clone size: -; J gene: TRBJ2-7; CDR3 protein: CASSQETGLGLEQYF; CDR3 DNA: TGTGCCAGCAGCCAAGAGACGGGACTAGGTCTAGAGCAGTACTTC
V gene: TRBV18; D gene: -; clone size: few; J gene: TRBJ1-5; CDR3 protein: CASSPVGVGVSNQPQHF; CDR3 DNA: TGTGCCAGCTCACCAGTGGGGGTGGGGGTTAGCAATCAGCCCCAGCATTTT
V gene: TRBV29-1; D gene: -; clone size: medium-sized; J gene: TRBJ1-2; CDR3 protein: CSANRALGGYTF; CDR3 DNA: TGCAGCGCGAACAGGGCCCTGGGAGGCTACACCTTC
V gene: TRBV7-3; D gene: -; clone size: -; J gene: TRBJ2-1; CDR3 protein: CASSPMGAGDTYNEQFF; CDR3 DNA: TGTGCCAGCAGCCCGATGGGTGCAGGGGATACCTACAATGAGCAGTTCTTC
V gene: TRBV7-2; D gene: TRBD2; clone size: -; J gene: TRBJ2-4; CDR3 protein: CASSLVGTSGTVAKNIQYF; CDR3 DNA: TGTGCCAGCAGCTTAGTTGGGACTAGCGGGACCGTAGCCAAAAACATTCAGTACTTC
V gene: TRBV6-5; D gene: TRBD2; clone size: -; J gene: TRBJ2-1; CDR3 protein: CASSDGLAGNNEQFF; CDR3 DNA: TGTGCCAGCAGCGACGGACTAGCGGGGAACAATGAGCAGTTCTTC
V gene: TRBV5-1; D gene: -; clone size: few; J gene: TRBJ1-4; CDR3 protein: CASSPEGSTNEKLFF; CDR3 DNA: TGCGCCAGCAGCCCCGAGGGCAGTACTAATGAAAAACTGTTTTTT
V gene: TRBV5-1; D gene: -; clone size: -; J gene: TRBJ1-6; CDR3 protein: CASSLDSSNSPLHF; CDR3 DNA: TGCGCCAGCAGCTTGGACAGTTCCAATTCACCCCTCCACTTT
V gene: TRBV28; D gene: -; clone size: -; J gene: TRBJ1-5; CDR3 protein: CASSPSDRPQHF; CDR3 DNA: TGTGCCAGCAGCCCTTCGGACAGGCCCCAGCATTTT
V gene: TRBV19; D gene: -; clone size: few; J gene: TRBJ2-2; CDR3 protein: CASRTVTNTGELFF; CDR3 DNA: TGTGCCAGTCGGACGGTCACGAACACCGGGGAGCTGTTTTTT
V gene: TRBV7-9; D gene: -; clone size: -; J gene: TRBJ1-1; CDR3 protein: CASSVGATEAFF; CDR3 DNA: TGTGCCAGCAGCGTCGGCGCTACTGAAGCTTTCTTT
V gene: TRBV9; D gene: TRBD1; clone size: -; J gene: TRBJ1-1; CDR3 protein: CASSPTWDRGLAEAFF; CDR3 DNA: TGTGCCAGCAGCCCGACTTGGGACAGGGGGTTGGCTGAAGCTTTCTTT
V gene: TRBV28; D gene: -; clone size: few; J gene: TRBJ2-5; CDR3 protein: CASKLQHGLRTNQETQYF; CDR3 DNA: TGTGCCAGCAAGCTCCAGCACGGGCTCCGGACTAACCAAGAGACCCAGTACTTC
V gene: TRBV19; D gene: -; clone size: -; J gene: TRBJ2-7; CDR3 protein: CASSILPGRGYEQYF; CDR3 DNA: TGTGCCAGTAGTATTCTTCCGGGCAGAGGCTACGAGCAGTACTTC
V gene: TRBV3-1/TRBV3-2; D gene: -; clone size: -; J gene: TRBJ2-2; CDR3 protein: CASSQGGIGELFF; CDR3 DNA: TGTGCCAGCAGCCAAGGCGGGATCGGGGAGCTGTTTTTT
V gene: TRBV5-1; D gene: TRBD1; clone size: -; J gene: TRBJ2-7; CDR3 protein: CASSLAGTGQLEQYF; CDR3 DNA: TGCGCCAGCAGCTTGGCCGGGACAGGACAACTCGAGCAGTACTTC
V gene: TRBV2; D gene: -; clone size: -; J gene: TRBJ1-2; CDR3 protein: CASSERNYGYTF; CDR3 DNA: TGTGCCAGCAGTGAACGCAACTATGGCTACACCTTC
V gene: TRBV10-3; D gene: -; clone size: few; J gene: TRBJ1-3; CDR3 protein: CAVAGSSGNTIYF; CDR3 DNA: TGTGCCGTTGCAGGGTCCTCTGGAAACACCATATATTTT
V gene: TRBV13; D gene: TRBD1; clone size: -; J gene: TRBJ2-4; CDR3 protein: CASSPPGQGGDIQYF; CDR3 DNA: TGTGCCAGCAGCCCTCCCGGACAGGGGGGAGACATTCAGTACTTC
V gene: TRBV29-1; D gene: TRBD2; clone size: -; J gene: TRBJ2-3; CDR3 protein: CSVEWGGRGTDTQYF; CDR3 DNA: TGCAGCGTTGAATGGGGAGGGCGCGGCACAGATACGCAGTATTTT
V gene: TRBV5-6; D gene: -; clone size: -; J gene: TRBJ1-1; CDR3 protein: CASSSRGGTEAFF; CDR3 DNA: TGTGCCAGCAGCTCACGGGGGGGCACTGAAGCTTTCTTT
V gene: TRBV5-1; D gene: -; clone size: -; J gene: TRBJ2-5; CDR3 protein: CASSLTLVAQETQYF; CDR3 DNA: TGCGCCAGCAGCTTGACCTTGGTGGCCCAAGAGACCCAGTACTTC
V gene: TRBV18; D gene: -; clone size: -; J gene: TRBJ1-1; CDR3 protein: CASSPLANTEAFF; CDR3 DNA: TGTGCCAGCTCACCTCTAGCGAACACTGAAGCTTTCTTT
V gene: TRBV5-1; D gene: TRBD1; clone size: -; J gene: TRBJ2-6; CDR3 protein: CASSFESRDRSSGANVLTF; CDR3 DNA: TGCGCCAGCAGCTTTGAAAGCCGGGACAGAAGCTCTGGGGCCAACGTCCTGACTTTC
V gene: TRBV5-6; D gene: -; clone size: -; J gene: TRBJ1-5; CDR3 protein: CASSLRRVNSNQPQHF; CDR3 DNA: TGTGCCAGCAGCTTGAGACGAGTAAATAGCAATCAGCCCCAGCATTTT
V gene: TRBV21-1; D gene: -; clone size: -; J gene: TRBJ2-1; CDR3 protein: CATGPYNEQFF; CDR3 DNA: TGTGCCACCGGGCCTTACAATGAGCAGTTCTTC
V gene: TRBV18; D gene: -; clone size: -; J gene: TRBJ1-1; CDR3 protein: CASSPRGASLFNTEAFF; CDR3 DNA: TGTGCCAGCTCACCAAGGGGCGCCTCGCTCTTCAACACTGAAGCTTTCTTT
V gene: TRBV7-3; D gene: -; clone size: -; J gene: TRBJ2-1; CDR3 protein: CASSSEVGSYNEQFF; CDR3 DNA: TGTGCCAGCAGCTCCGAAGTGGGGAGCTACAATGAGCAGTTCTTC
V gene: TRBV5-5; D gene: -; clone size: -; J gene: TRBJ2-3; CDR3 protein: CASSLALLSTDTQYF; CDR3 DNA: TGTGCCAGCAGCTTGGCCTTATTGAGCACAGATACGCAGTATTTT
V gene: TRBV6-2/TRBV6-3; D gene: TRBD2; clone size: -; J gene: TRBJ2-7; CDR3 protein: CASSYSGGEMKQYF; CDR3 DNA: TGTGCCAGCAGTTACAGCGGGGGCGAGATGAAGCAGTACTTC
V gene: TRBV7-8; D gene: TRBD2; clone size: -; J gene: TRBJ2-5; CDR3 protein: CASSPTGRGAQETQYF; CDR3 DNA: TGTGCCAGCAGTCCAACGGGGCGGGGGGCCCAAGAGACCCAGTACTTC
V gene: TRBV30; D gene: -; clone size: -; J gene: TRBJ1-2; CDR3 protein: CAWSSWGVWGYTF; CDR3 DNA: TGTGCCTGGAGCTCCTGGGGGGTTTGGGGCTACACCTTC
V gene: TRBV10-1; D gene: TRBD2; clone size: few; J gene: TRBJ2-3; CDR3 protein: CASSLAGTTDTQYF; CDR3 DNA: TGCGCCAGCTCCCTAGCGGGAACGACAGATACGCAGTATTTT
V gene: TRBV5-5; D gene: TRBD1; clone size: -; J gene: TRBJ1-3; CDR3 protein: CASSKVGTDPGNTIYF; CDR3 DNA: TGTGCCAGCAGCAAAGTTGGGACAGACCCCGGTAACACCATATATTTT
V gene: TRBV9; D gene: -; clone size: -; J gene: TRBJ2-1; CDR3 protein: CASTKGPYNEQFF; CDR3 DNA: TGTGCCAGCACCAAGGGACCCTACAATGAGCAGTTCTTC
V gene: TRBV30; D gene: TRBD1; clone size: -; J gene: TRBJ1-5; CDR3 protein: CAWGRQGDQPQHF; CDR3 DNA: TGTGCCTGGGGAAGACAGGGGGATCAGCCCCAGCATTTT
V gene: TRBV24-1; D gene: -; clone size: -; J gene: TRBJ2-4; CDR3 protein: CATPPGSHTPKNIQYF; CDR3 DNA: TGTGCCACCCCTCCCGGAAGTCATACCCCCAAAAACATTCAGTACTTC